Below are 17 T cell receptor beta chains sequenced from a single sample in a study of cytomegalovirus exposure and HLA in healthy donors. The PCR had 60 Vbeta and 13 Jbeta primers. The table came from immunoSEQ multiplex PCR; TCRdb's copy has only in-frame clones and leaves some out. The table records about 110,000 clones, around 77% of them present only once. The specimen sequenced was PBMCs. The source of these receptors is a woman aged 25 to 45 in good health and CMV-seropositive.

This clone came up a few times. The V gene is TRBV7-3, the J gene TRBJ2-3, with 9 nucleotides matching TRBD2. With 5 bases clipped from V and 5 bases from J, the junction kept 5 bases outside the gene matches. Per the germline V gene, CDR1 is SGHTA and CDR2 is FQGTGA. CDR3 length: 14 amino acids. The CDR3 is CASSEGLAGDTQYF. CDR3 bases: TGTGCCAGCAGCGAGGGACTAGCAGGAGATACGCAGTATTTT.

The chain recombines TRBV23-1 with TRBJ2-3, with D possibly TRBD2 on 5 matching bases. TRBV23-1 is an open reading frame whose function is uncertain. Trimming took off 0 bases at V and 2 bases at J, with 12 bases between the two ends. The CDR3 contains 16 residues. As DNA, the CDR3 is TGCGCCAGCAGTCAATCCCCAGCTAGCCCCACAGATACGCAGTATTTT. This sequence encodes CASSQSPASPTDTQYF.

The chain carries TRBV7-3 and TRBJ2-5; 15 bases map to TRBD2. With V trimmed by 5 bases and J by 4 bases, 5 bases remained unmatched. Germline V gives CDR1 SGHTA, CDR2 FQGTGA. There are 16 residues in the CDR3. The CDR3 nucleotides read TGTGCCAGCAGCACCGGACTAGCGGGAGGGGCAGAGACCCAGTACTTC. Its translation: CASSTGLAGGAETQYF.

This chain uses TRBV19 with TRBJ2-7, with TRBD2 as a possible D gene (6 bases). The CDR3 totals 15 residues. Germline CDR1 LNHDA, CDR2 SQIVND (reference sequence). The germline V and J ends were trimmed by 9 bases and 3 bases, with 21 bases remaining between them. CDR3 in amino acids: CASSGLTTWDYEQYF. The CDR3 DNA reads as TGTGCCAGCTCGGGACTCACGACTTGGGACTACGAGCAGTACTTC.

The chain carries TRBV9 and TRBJ1-1, with TRBD1 identical over 8 bases. J was trimmed by 4 bases and V by 1 base; bases with no gene match: 6. This CDR3 is built from 15 residues. Germline assignment: CDR1 SGDLS and CDR2 YYNGEE. The CDR3 reads CASSVSTGGSTEAFF. For the CDR3, the DNA is TGTGCCAGCAGCGTATCTACAGGGGGGAGCACTGAAGCTTTCTTT.

This rearrangement joins TRBV13 to TRBJ2-3; 12 bases map to TRBD2. From germline, CDR1 is PRHDT and CDR2 FYEKMQ (reference sequence). Trimming cost V 1 base and J 0 bases; bases outside gene matches: 5. The CDR3 has 18 amino acids. In DNA form, the CDR3 reads TGTGCCAGCAGCTTAGCGCGACTAGCGGGAGTGAGCACAGATACGCAGTATTTT. Protein: CASSLARLAGVSTDTQYF.

The chain couples TRBV29-1 to TRBJ2-7, with D hard to call. The germline V gene encodes CDR1 SQVTM and CDR2 ANQGSEA. The CDR3 runs to 13 residues. V was pared by 1 base and J by 4 bases, with 11 bases between. The CDR3 loop reads CSVEGINTYEQYF. The CDR3 coding sequence is TGCAGCGTTGAAGGCATTAACACATACGAGCAGTACTTC.

V is TRBV12-5 and J is TRBJ2-7, with D perhaps TRBD1 (5 bases). The CDR3 totals 15 residues. With 1 base removed from V and 2 bases from J, the gap between germline ends came to 12 bases. CDR1 and CDR2 from the germline V gene are LGHNT and FRNRAP. CDR3 sequence (DNA): TGTGCTAGTGGTTTGGGGCAGGGAAATGCCTACGAGCAGTACTTC. This translates into CASGLGQGNAYEQYF.

This clone was counted once. The chain recombines TRBV6-5 with TRBJ1-1; 9 bases map to TRBD1. The CDR3 length is 14 residues. V dropped 6 bases and J dropped 3; count of bases not matched to a gene: 5. From germline, CDR1 is MNHEY and CDR2 SVGAGI. CDR3 protein: CASRTGTGYTEAFF. CDR3 coding DNA: TGTGCCAGCAGAACCGGGACAGGGTACACTGAAGCTTTCTTT.

This sequence joins TRBV5-5 and TRBJ1-3, with D unclear. Germline CDR1 is SGHKS and CDR2 is YYEKEE (reference sequence). With 1 base removed from V and 0 bases from J, the gap between germline ends came to 8 bases. The CDR3 has 15 residues. CDR3 in amino acids: CASSLNIFSGNTIYF. In nucleotides, the CDR3 is TGTGCCAGCAGCTTGAATATATTCTCTGGAAACACCATATATTTT. Supplemented by reference TRBV5-5 and TRBJ1-3, the full variable domain reads DAGVTQSPTHLIKTRGQQVTLRCSPISGHKSVSWYQQVLGQGPQFIFQYYEKEERGRGNFPDRFSARQFPNYSSELNVNALLLGDSALYLCASSLNIFSGNTIYFGEGSWLTVV.

The CDR3 is CASSWDRSTDTQYF. The CDR3 region has the DNA TGTGCCAGCAGCTGGGACAGGAGCACAGATACGCAGTATTTT. This rearrangement joins TRBV7-8 to TRBJ2-3; TRBD1 aligns across 8 bases. V lost 4 bases, J lost 0 bases, and 0 bases stayed unmatched. Germline loops: CDR1 SGHVS, CDR2 FQNEAQ. This CDR3 is built from 14 residues.

V is TRBV7-3 and J is TRBJ2-7, with TRBD1 matching 7 bases. The junction had 9 bases not matched to a gene; V was cut back by 4 bases and J by 3 bases. Germline assignment: CDR1 SGHTA and CDR2 FQGTGA. This CDR3 is built from 15 residues. The DNA for the CDR3 is TGTGCCAGCAGCTACTCCGGGACAGCTAGCTACGAGCAGTACTTC. It is translated as CASSYSGTASYEQYF.

This sequence joins TRBV5-1 and TRBJ2-3; 8 positions agree with TRBD1. Germline lookup yields CDR1 SGHRS and CDR2 YFSETQ. The CDR3 length is 15 residues. V dropped 4 bases and J dropped 2; count of bases not matched to a gene: 6. The CDR3 spells CASSGWDRLTDTQYF. CDR3 bases: TGCGCCAGCAGCGGGTGGGACAGGCTCACAGATACGCAGTATTTT. Full variable domain (rest looked up from reference TRBV5-1 and TRBJ2-3): KAGVTQTPRYLIKTRGQQVTLSCSPISGHRSVSWYQQTPGQGLQFLFEYFSETQRNKGNFPGRFSGRQFSNSRSEMNVSTLELGDSALYLCASSGWDRLTDTQYFGPGTRLTVL.

This clone was recorded a few times. Written as DNA, the CDR3 is TGTGCCAGCAGTGAAGTTACCGGCTCCTACGAGCAGTACTTC. This sequence encodes CASSEVTGSYEQYF. The chain couples TRBV6-1 to TRBJ2-7; D unclear. V was clipped by 1 base and J by 0 bases, with 7 bases between them. The CDR3 runs 14 residues. CDR1 is MNHNS, CDR2 SASEGT, per germline.

The chain carries TRBV21-1 and TRBJ1-1; the D call in the table, TRBD1, was not verified against the DNA. TRBV21-1 is shown as a pseudogene. The CDR3 consists of 14 residues. DNA of the CDR3: TGTGCCAGCAGGCAGACAGGGAGGAACACTGAAGCTTTCTTT. It yields the protein CASRQTGRNTEAFF.

This clone appeared a few times. The rearrangement links TRBV6-5 to TRBJ2-2; D is possibly TRBD2 (5 bases). The CDR3 is 14 residues long. The germline gives CDR1 MNHEY, CDR2 SVGAGI. Trimming removed 7 bases at V and 4 bases at J, with 13 bases between. CDR3 sequence reads: CASTLDSVTGELFF. CDR3 coding DNA: TGTGCCAGCACCTTGGACTCCGTCACCGGGGAGCTGTTTTTT.

The genes are TRBV6-1 and TRBJ1-6; 7 bases are a match to TRBD1. Germline V gene data show CDR1 as MNHNS and CDR2 as SASEGT. The CDR3 totals 20 residues. With 1 base clipped from V and 9 bases from J, the junction kept 21 bases outside the gene matches. This CDR3 is CASSEVGPGGYSIGTSPLHF. In nucleotides, the CDR3 is TGTGCCAGCAGTGAAGTTGGGCCAGGGGGTTATTCGATTGGTACTTCACCCCTCCACTTT.